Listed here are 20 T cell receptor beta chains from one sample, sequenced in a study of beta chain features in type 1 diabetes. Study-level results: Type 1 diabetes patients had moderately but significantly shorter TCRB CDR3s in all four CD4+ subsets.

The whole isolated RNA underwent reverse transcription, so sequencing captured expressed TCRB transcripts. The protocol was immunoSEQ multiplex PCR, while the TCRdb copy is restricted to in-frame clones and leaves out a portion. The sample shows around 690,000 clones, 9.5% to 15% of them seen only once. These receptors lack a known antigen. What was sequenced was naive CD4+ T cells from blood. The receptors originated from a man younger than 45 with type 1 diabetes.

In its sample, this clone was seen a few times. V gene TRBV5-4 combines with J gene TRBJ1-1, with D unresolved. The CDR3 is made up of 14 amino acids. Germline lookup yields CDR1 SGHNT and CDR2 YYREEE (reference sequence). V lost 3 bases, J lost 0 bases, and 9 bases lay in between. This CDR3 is CASSSTSLNTEAFF. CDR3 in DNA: TGTGCCAGCAGCTCGACCTCACTGAACACTGAAGCTTTCTTT.

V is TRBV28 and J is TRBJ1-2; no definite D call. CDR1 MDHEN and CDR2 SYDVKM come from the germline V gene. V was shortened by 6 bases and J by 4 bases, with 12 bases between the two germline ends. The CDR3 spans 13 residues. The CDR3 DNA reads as TGTGCCAGCAGAGACGACACTGCCTATGGCTACACCTTC. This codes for CASRDDTAYGYTF.

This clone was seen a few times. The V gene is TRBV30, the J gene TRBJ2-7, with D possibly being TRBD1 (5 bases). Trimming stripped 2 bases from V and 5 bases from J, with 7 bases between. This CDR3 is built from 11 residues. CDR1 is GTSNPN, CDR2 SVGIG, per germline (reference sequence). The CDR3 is CAWSLGDEQYF. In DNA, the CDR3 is TGTGCCTGGAGTCTAGGGGACGAGCAGTACTTC.

CDR3 sequence: CASSQEPVRDIQYF. The CDR3 DNA reads as TGCGCCAGCAGCCAAGAACCCGTTCGGGACATTCAGTACTTC. The chain couples TRBV4-3 to TRBJ2-4; D call uncertain. The V gene lost 0 bases and the J gene lost 8 bases, with 11 bases spanning the gap. Germline V gives CDR1 LGHNA, CDR2 YSLEER. The CDR3 covers 14 residues.

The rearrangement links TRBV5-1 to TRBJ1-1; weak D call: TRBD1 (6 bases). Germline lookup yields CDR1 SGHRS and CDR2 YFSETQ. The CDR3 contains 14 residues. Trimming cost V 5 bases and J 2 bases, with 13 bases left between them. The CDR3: CASRMSGANTEAFF. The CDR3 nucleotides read TGCGCCAGCAGAATGTCGGGGGCAAACACTGAAGCTTTCTTT.

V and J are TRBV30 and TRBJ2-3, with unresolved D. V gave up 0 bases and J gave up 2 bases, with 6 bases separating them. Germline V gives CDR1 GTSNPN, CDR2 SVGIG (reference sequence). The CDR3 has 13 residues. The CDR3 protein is CAWSVMDTDTQYF. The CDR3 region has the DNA TGTGCCTGGAGTGTAATGGACACAGATACGCAGTATTTT.

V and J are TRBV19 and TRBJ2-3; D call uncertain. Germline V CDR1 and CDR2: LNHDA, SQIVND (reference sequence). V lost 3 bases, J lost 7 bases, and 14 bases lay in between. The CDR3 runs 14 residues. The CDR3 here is CASSMGLVRNTQYF. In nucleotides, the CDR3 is TGTGCCAGTAGTATGGGCTTAGTACGTAATACGCAGTATTTT. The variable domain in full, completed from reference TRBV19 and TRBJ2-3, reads DGGITQSPKYLFRKEGQNVTLSCEQNLNHDAMYWYRQDPGQGLRLIYYSQIVNDFQKGDIAEGYSVSREKKESFPLTVTSAQKNPTAFYLCASSMGLVRNTQYFGPGTRLTVL.

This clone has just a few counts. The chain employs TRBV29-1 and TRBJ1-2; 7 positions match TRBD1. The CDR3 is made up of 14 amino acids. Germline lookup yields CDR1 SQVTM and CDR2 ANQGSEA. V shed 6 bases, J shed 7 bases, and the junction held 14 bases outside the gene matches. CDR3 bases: TGCAGCGTCGAGACGGGACAGCTGAGAGGTGGCTACACCTTC. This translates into CSVETGQLRGGYTF.

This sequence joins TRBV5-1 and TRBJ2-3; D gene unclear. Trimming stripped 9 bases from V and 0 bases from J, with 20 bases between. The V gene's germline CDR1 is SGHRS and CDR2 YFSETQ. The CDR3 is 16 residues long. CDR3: CATARGGASSTDTQYF. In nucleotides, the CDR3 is TGCGCCACCGCGAGAGGTGGAGCCTCTAGCACAGATACGCAGTATTTT.

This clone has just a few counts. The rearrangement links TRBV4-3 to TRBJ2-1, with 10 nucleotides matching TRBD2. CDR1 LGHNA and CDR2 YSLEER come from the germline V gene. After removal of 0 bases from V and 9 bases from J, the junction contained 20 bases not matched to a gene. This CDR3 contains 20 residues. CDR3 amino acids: CASSQDRLRKRGGHLPEQFF. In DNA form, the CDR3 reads TGCGCCAGCAGCCAAGATAGACTCCGGAAGCGGGGGGGCCACTTGCCTGAGCAGTTCTTC.

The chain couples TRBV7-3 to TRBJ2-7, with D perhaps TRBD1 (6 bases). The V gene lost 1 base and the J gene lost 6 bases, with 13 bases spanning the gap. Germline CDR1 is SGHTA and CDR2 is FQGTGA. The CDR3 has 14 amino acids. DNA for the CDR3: TGTGCCAGCAGCTTAAGAGGGGGATGGTCCGAGCAGTACTTC. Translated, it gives CASSLRGGWSEQYF.

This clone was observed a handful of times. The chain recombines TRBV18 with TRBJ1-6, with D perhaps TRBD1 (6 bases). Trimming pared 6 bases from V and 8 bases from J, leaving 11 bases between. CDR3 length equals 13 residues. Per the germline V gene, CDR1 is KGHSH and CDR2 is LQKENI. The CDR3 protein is CASSQGIDSPLHF. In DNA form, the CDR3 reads TGTGCCAGCTCTCAGGGGATAGATTCACCCCTCCACTTT.

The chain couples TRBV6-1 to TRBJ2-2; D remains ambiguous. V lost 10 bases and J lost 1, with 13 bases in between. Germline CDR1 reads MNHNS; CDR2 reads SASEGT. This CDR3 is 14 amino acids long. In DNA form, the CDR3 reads TGTGCCACAGACCGGCGAGGGAACACCGGGGAGCTGTTTTTT. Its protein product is CATDRRGNTGELFF.

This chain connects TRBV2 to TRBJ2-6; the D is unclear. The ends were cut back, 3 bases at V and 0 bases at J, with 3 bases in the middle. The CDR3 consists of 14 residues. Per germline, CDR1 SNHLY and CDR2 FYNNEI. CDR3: CASSDRSGANVLTF. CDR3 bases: TGTGCCAGCAGTGACCGCTCTGGGGCCAACGTCCTGACTTTC. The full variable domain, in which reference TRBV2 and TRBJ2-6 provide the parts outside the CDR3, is EPEVTQTPSHQVTQMGQEVILRCVPISNHLYFYWYRQILGQKVEFLVSFYNNEISEKSEIFDDQFSVERPDGSNFTLKIRSTKLEDSAMYFCASSDRSGANVLTFGAGSRLTVL.

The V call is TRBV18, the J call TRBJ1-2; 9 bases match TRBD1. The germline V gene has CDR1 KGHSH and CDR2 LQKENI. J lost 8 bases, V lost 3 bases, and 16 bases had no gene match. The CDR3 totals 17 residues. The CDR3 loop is CASSPEEQGASWEGYTF. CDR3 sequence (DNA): TGTGCCAGCTCACCGGAGGAACAGGGGGCCTCCTGGGAAGGCTACACCTTC.

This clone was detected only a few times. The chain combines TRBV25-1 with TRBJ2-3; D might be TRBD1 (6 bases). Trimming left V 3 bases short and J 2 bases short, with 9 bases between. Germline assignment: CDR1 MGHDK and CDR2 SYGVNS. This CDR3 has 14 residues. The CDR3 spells CASSDGTFTDTQYF. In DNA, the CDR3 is TGTGCCAGCAGTGATGGGACATTCACAGATACGCAGTATTTT.

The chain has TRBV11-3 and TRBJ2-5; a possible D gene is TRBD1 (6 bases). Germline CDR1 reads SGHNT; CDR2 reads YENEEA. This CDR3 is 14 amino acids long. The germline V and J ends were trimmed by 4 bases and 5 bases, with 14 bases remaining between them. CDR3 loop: CASSWFRGRETQYF. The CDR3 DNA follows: TGTGCCAGCAGCTGGTTCAGGGGTCGCGAGACCCAGTACTTC. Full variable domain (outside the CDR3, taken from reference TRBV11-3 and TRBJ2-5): EAGVVQSPRYKIIEKKQPVAFWCNPISGHNTLYWYLQNLGQGPELLIRYENEEAVDDSQLPKDRFSAERLKGVDSTLKIQPAELGDSAVYLCASSWFRGRETQYFGPGTRLLVL.

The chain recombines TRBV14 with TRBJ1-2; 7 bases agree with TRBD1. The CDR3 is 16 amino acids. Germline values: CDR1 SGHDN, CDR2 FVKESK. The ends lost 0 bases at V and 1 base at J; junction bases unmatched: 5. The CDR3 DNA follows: TGTGCCAGCAGCCAAGATCGACAGGGACTTAACTATGGCTACACCTTC. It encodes CASSQDRQGLNYGYTF.

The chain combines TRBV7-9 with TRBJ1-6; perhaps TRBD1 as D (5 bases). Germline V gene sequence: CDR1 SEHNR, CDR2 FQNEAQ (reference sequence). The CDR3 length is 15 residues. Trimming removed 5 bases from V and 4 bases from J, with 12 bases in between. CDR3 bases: TGTGCCAGCAGCCTTTCCGGGACGTATAATTCACCCCTCCACTTT. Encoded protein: CASSLSGTYNSPLHF.

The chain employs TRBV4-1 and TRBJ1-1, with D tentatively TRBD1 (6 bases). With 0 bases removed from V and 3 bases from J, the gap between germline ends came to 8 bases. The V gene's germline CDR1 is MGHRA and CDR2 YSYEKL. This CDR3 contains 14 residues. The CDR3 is CASSQDAGDTEAFF. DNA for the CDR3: TGCGCCAGCAGCCAAGATGCAGGGGACACTGAAGCTTTCTTT.